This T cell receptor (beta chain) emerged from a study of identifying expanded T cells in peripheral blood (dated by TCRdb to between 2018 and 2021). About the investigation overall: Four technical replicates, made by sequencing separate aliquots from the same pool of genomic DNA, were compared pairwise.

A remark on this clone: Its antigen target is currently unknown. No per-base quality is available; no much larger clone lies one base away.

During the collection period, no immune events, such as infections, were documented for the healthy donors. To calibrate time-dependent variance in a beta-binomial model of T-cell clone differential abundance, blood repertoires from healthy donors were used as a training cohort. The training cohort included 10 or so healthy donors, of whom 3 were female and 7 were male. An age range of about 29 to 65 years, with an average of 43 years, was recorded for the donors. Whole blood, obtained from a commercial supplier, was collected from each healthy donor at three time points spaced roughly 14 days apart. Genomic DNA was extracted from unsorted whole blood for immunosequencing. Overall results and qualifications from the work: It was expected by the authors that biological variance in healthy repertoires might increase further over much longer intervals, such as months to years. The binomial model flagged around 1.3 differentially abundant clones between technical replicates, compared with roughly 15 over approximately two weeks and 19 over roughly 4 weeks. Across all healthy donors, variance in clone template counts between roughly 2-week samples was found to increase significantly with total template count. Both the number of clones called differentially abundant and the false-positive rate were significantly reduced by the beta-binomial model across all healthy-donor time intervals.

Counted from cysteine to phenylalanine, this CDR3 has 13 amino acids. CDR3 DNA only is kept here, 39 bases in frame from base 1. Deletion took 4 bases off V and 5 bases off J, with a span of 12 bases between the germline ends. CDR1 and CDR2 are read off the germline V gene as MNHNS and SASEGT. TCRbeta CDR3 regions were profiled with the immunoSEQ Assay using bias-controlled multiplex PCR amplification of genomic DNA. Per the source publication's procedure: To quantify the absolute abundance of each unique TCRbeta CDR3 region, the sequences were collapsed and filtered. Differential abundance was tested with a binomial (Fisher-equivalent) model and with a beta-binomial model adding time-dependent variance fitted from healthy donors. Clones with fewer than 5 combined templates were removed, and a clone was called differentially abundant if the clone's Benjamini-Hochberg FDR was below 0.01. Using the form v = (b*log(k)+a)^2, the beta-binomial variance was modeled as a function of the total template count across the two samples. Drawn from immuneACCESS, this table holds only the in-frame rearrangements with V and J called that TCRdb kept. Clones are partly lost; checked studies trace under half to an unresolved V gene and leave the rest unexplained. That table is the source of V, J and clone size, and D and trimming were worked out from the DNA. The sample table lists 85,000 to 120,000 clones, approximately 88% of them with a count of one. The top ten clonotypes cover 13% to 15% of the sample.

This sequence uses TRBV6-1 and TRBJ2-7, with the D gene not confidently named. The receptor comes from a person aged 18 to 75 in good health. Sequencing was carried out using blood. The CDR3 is CASSVVLPHEQYF. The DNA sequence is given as TGTGCCAGCAGTGTCGTCCTCCCCCACGAGCAGTACTTC.